Ten or more counts support the clone carrying this TCR beta chain. Primers used for first-strand cDNA, a TRAV- and TRBV-specific set, covered both alpha and beta chains. TCRs were put through roughly 20 PCR cycles of amplification with Phusion. A constant-region primer and the V-primer adapter served as the primer pair. TCRdb re-called the reads with MiXCR, one entry per CDR3 protein. The sample shows fewer than 90,000 distinct CDR3 sequences, approximately 20% of them seen only once. The data derive from a study of low-dose radiotherapy and immunotherapy resistance in tumors. Study-level information: Treatment consisted of nivolumab 240 mg every two weeks and ipilimumab 1 mg/kg every six weeks, given intravenously to patients.

V lost 3 bases and J lost 3, with 9 bases in between. The CDR3 is 13 amino acids. Germline CDR1 SNHLY, CDR2 FYNNEI. Time point specified: before trial treatment. This chain joins TRBV2 and TRBJ2-7, with D perhaps matching TRBD2 (5 bases). The TCR originated in a male donor with prostate cancer. This specimen was PBMCs, taken before treatment. In DNA, the CDR3 is TGTGCCAGCAGTGAGCGGGCCGGCTACGAGCAGTACTTC. Its protein is CASSERAGYEQYF.